The next 11 T cell receptor beta chains were all read from a single sample in a study of blood T cell repertoires in COVID-19 (dated by TCRdb to 2019 to 2021). Libraries came from the immunoSEQ multiplex PCR assay. Entries here come from immuneACCESS through TCRdb and include only in-frame sequences with V and J called. Some clones fail to appear in such tables; in the studies checked, an unresolved V gene covers under half of the shortfall, and the cause of the remainder is unknown. Here the sample has 250,000 to 300,000 clones; 85% to 90% occur a single time. 5.5% to 8% of the sample comes from the top ten. The source material was peripheral blood. The receptors were sampled from a woman in her 50s with COVID-19, enrolled during active disease.

The rearrangement uses TRBV5-1 and TRBJ2-1, with 12 nucleotides matching TRBD2. In germline, CDR1 is SGHRS, CDR2 YFSETQ. With V trimmed by 7 bases and J by 0 bases, 8 bases remained unmatched. The CDR3 has 17 amino acids. CDR3 sequence (DNA): TGCGCCAGCGCAGGACTAGCGGGACAGCTCTCCTACAATGAGCAGTTCTTC. This sequence encodes CASAGLAGQLSYNEQFF.

V and J are TRBV5-1 and TRBJ2-2, with D possibly being TRBD2 (6 bases). Trimming took 0 bases from V and 4 from J, leaving 16 bases between them. The CDR3 runs 17 residues. The germline V gene has CDR1 SGHRS and CDR2 YFSETQ. CDR3 residues: CASSLGGRDFLTGELFF. The CDR3, as DNA: TGCGCCAGCAGCTTGGGGGGAAGGGACTTTCTCACCGGGGAGCTGTTTTTT. The full variable domain, in which reference TRBV5-1 and TRBJ2-2 provide the parts outside the CDR3, is KAGVTQTPRYLIKTRGQQVTLSCSPISGHRSVSWYQQTPGQGLQFLFEYFSETQRNKGNFPGRFSGRQFSNSRSEMNVSTLELGDSALYLCASSLGGRDFLTGELFFGEGSRLTVL.

This chain uses TRBV19 with TRBJ1-5; 8 bases line up with TRBD1. Germline CDR1 is LNHDA and CDR2 is SQIVND (reference sequence). There are 13 residues in the CDR3. Trimming cost V 9 bases and J 3 bases; bases outside gene matches: 4. This CDR3 reads CASGTGYNQPQHF. CDR3 coding DNA: TGTGCCAGCGGGACAGGATACAATCAGCCCCAGCATTTT.

The rearrangement joins TRBV29-1 to TRBJ2-7, with 15 bases identical to TRBD2. V was pared by 1 base and J by 6 bases, with 1 base of the junction left unmatched. The germline gives CDR1 SQVTM, CDR2 ANQGSEA. The CDR3 extends over 14 amino acids. The CDR3 sequence: CSVEAGLAGGEQYF. DNA of the CDR3: TGCAGCGTTGAAGCGGGACTAGCGGGAGGCGAGCAGTACTTC.

This clone appeared a single time. The chain's CDR3 is CASSLGQGMGQPQHF. The CDR3 DNA reads as TGTGCCAGCAGTTTGGGGCAGGGGATGGGGCAGCCCCAGCATTTT. The chain has TRBV27 and TRBJ1-5; possibly TRBD1 for D (6 bases). Trimming pared 3 bases from V and 7 bases from J, leaving 16 bases between. This CDR3 has 15 residues. CDR1 is MNHEY and CDR2 is SMNVEV in the germline V gene (reference sequence).

The chain is built from TRBV11-3 and TRBJ2-5; D gene uncertain. Germline-derived CDR1 and CDR2 are SGHNT and YENEEA. Trimming pared 5 bases from V and 5 bases from J, leaving 12 bases between. The CDR3 is 13 residues long. DNA of the CDR3: TGTGCCAGCAGCCCAAGAGAGGAGGAGACCCAGTACTTC. It translates to CASSPREEETQYF. The whole variable domain, filled in from reference TRBV11-3 and TRBJ2-5, reads EAGVVQSPRYKIIEKKQPVAFWCNPISGHNTLYWYLQNLGQGPELLIRYENEEAVDDSQLPKDRFSAERLKGVDSTLKIQPAELGDSAVYLCASSPREEETQYFGPGTRLLVL.

Of note for this clone: Other DNA sequences in the sample encode the same CDR3. The chain links TRBV19 to TRBJ2-1, with TRBD2 as a possible D gene (5 bases). Trimming removed 3 bases at V and 1 base at J, with 7 bases between. This CDR3 comprises 14 residues. Germline lookup yields CDR1 LNHDA and CDR2 SQIVND (reference sequence). In nucleotides, the CDR3 is TGTGCCAGTAGTATGGGCGGGTCCTACAATGAGCAGTTCTTC. Translation gives CASSMGGSYNEQFF. The complete variable domain, with remaining parts taken from reference TRBV19 and TRBJ2-1, reads DGGITQSPKYLFRKEGQNVTLSCEQNLNHDAMYWYRQDPGQGLRLIYYSQIVNDFQKGDIAEGYSVSREKKESFPLTVTSAQKNPTAFYLCASSMGGSYNEQFFGPGTRLTVL.

In its sample, this clone was seen once. The V gene is TRBV4-2, the J gene TRBJ2-1, with a weak D call TRBD2 (6 bases). Trimming cost V 6 bases and J 10 bases, with 19 bases left between them. Germline CDR1 is LGHNA and CDR2 is YNFKEQ. CDR3 length equals 14 residues. CDR3 bases: TGTGCCAGCAGTTTGGGACTCAATCTTCCCGAGCAGTTCTTC. Residues: CASSLGLNLPEQFF.

J is TRBJ2-5 and V is TRBV29-1; tentative D call: TRBD2 (5 bases). Germline CDR1 and CDR2: SQVTM and ANQGSEA. The CDR3 has 15 residues. Trimming shortened V by 3 bases and J by 5 bases, and 19 bases separated the two germline ends. CDR3 bases: TGCAGCGTTGAGATGGGAGCGAATCCTATGGAGACCCAGTACTTC. Translated, it gives CSVEMGANPMETQYF.

The V and J genes are TRBV27 and TRBJ1-1; 8 bases are shared with TRBD1. CDR3 length: 14 residues. The J segment lost 6 bases and the V segment lost 0 bases, leaving 3 bases of the junction unmatched. Germline V gives CDR1 MNHEY, CDR2 SMNVEV (reference sequence). This CDR3 is CASSLSQGAPEAFF. In DNA, the CDR3 is TGTGCCAGCAGTTTATCCCAGGGGGCCCCTGAAGCTTTCTTT.

This chain links TRBV11-3 with TRBJ1-1; a weak D match, TRBD1 (5 bases). This CDR3 region has 15 residues. Per the germline V gene, CDR1 is SGHNT and CDR2 is YENEEA. V lost 8 bases to trimming and J lost 3 bases, with 19 bases between them. CDR3 bases: TGTGCCAGCTGCGGGGGATGGGGGTATGACACTGAAGCTTTCTTT. Its translation is CASCGGWGYDTEAFF. The full variable domain, with the rest looked up from reference TRBV11-3 and TRBJ1-1, is EAGVVQSPRYKIIEKKQPVAFWCNPISGHNTLYWYLQNLGQGPELLIRYENEEAVDDSQLPKDRFSAERLKGVDSTLKIQPAELGDSAVYLCASCGGWGYDTEAFFGQGTRLTVV.